This TCR beta chain emerged from a study of T cell responses to AZD1222 COVID-19 vaccine. Libraries were prepared by immunoSEQ multiplex PCR; TCRdb keeps only in-frame clonotypes and omits some of them. This sample has about 34,000 clones, with 75% to 80% found just once. Study-level results: Spike-spanning, vaccine-associated CD4 TCRs were dominant at 160-218 and 743-854. Repertoire sampling happened only post peak T cell response. Recipients of AZD1222 seropositive at baseline numbered only 6 or 7.

This clone was detected only a few times. The antigen remains undetermined. Second doses that came at about 4 or about 12 weeks were put together. This material consisted of peripheral blood, taken 28 days after the second AZD1222 dose. This receptor was taken from an adult who received the AZD1222 COVID-19 vaccine.

This CDR3 is CASSPATQYTEAFF. The DNA of the CDR3 is TGTGCCAGCTCACCCGCGACACAATACACTGAAGCTTTCTTT. This chain uses TRBV18 with TRBJ1-1; no reliable D call. Looked up from germline, CDR1 is KGHSH and CDR2 is LQKENI. This CDR3 contains 14 residues. Trimming shortened V by 3 bases and J by 3 bases, and 11 bases separated the two germline ends. The variable domain in full, with the rest retrieved from reference TRBV18 and TRBJ1-1, is NAGVMQNPRHLVRRRGQEARLRCSPMKGHSHVYWYRQLPEEGLKFMVYLQKENIIDESGMPKERFSAEFPKEGPSILRIQQVVRGDSAAYFCASSPATQYTEAFFGQGTRLTVV.